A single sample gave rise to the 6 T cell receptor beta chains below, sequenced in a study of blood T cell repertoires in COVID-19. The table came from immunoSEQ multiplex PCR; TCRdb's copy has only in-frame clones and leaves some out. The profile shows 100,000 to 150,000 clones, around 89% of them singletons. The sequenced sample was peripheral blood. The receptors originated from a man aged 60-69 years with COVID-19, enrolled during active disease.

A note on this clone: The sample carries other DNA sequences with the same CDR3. CDR3 coding DNA: TGTGCCAGCAGCGTAGGGGACAGCCCCTACGAGCAGTACTTC. It yields the protein CASSVGDSPYEQYF. The rearrangement links TRBV9 to TRBJ2-7; 7 bases line up with TRBD1. Per germline, CDR1 SGDLS and CDR2 YYNGEE. The length of the CDR3 is 14 residues. The J segment lost 2 bases and the V segment lost 0 bases, leaving 2 bases of the junction unmatched.

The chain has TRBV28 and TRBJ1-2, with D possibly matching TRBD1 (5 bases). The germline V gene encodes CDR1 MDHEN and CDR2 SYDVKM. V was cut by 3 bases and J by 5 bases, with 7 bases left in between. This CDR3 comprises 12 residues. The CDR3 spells CASSLKGYGYTF. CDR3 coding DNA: TGTGCCAGCAGTTTGAAGGGGTATGGCTACACCTTC.

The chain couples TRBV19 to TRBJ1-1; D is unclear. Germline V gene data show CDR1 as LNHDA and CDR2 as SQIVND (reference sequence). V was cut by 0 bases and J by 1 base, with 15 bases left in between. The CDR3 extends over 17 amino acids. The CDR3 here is CASSIDVAQQKNTEAFF. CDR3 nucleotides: TGTGCCAGTAGTATAGATGTAGCGCAACAGAAGAACACTGAAGCTTTCTTT.

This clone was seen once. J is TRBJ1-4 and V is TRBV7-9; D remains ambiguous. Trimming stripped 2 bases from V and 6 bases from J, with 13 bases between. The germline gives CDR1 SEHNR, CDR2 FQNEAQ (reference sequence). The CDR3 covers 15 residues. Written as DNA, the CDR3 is TGTGCCAGCAGCTTATATGGAGGGTTGGATGAAAAACTGTTTTTT. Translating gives CASSLYGGLDEKLFF.

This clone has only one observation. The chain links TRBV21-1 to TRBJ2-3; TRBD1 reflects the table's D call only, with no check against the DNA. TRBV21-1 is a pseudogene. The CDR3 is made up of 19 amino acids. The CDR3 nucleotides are TGTGCCAGGGGAAGGGGACAGGGGGCGGTCATCCCAAGCACAGATACGCAGTATTTT. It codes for CARGRGQGAVIPSTDTQYF.

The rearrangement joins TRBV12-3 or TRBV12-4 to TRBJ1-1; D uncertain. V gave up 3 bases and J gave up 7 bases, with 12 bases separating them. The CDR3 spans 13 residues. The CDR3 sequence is CASSFLVAGEAFF. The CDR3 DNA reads TGTGCCAGCAGTTTTCTGGTGGCGGGTGAAGCTTTCTTT.